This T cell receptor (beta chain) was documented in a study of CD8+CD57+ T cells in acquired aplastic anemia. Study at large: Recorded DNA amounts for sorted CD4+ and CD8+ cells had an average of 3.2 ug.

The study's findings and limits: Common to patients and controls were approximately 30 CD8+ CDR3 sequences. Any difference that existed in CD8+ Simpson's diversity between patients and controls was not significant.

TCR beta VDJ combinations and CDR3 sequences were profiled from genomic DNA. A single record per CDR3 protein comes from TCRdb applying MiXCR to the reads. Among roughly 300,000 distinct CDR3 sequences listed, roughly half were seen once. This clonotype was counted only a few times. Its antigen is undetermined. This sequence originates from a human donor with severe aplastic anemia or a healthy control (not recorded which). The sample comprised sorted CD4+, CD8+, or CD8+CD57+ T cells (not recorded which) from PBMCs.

The CDR3 here is CASSFGQREYGYTF. The CDR3 nucleotides are TGTGCCAGCAGCTTCGGACAGCGAGAGTATGGCTACACCTTC. This chain links TRBV7-9 with TRBJ1-2, with D possibly being TRBD1 (6 bases). V lost 3 bases, J lost 5 bases, and 13 bases lay in between. There are 14 residues in the CDR3. Germline CDR1 reads SEHNR; CDR2 reads FQNEAQ (reference sequence).